Each of the 15 T cell receptor beta chains below was sequenced from the same sample in a study of beta chain features in type 1 diabetes. The authors reverse transcribed all of the isolated RNA, so sequencing captured expressed TCRB transcripts. The data were produced by immunoSEQ multiplex PCR, yet TCRdb's version contains in-frame clones alone and is incomplete. The sample has tens of thousands of clones, roughly two thirds seen once. The sample comprised Tregs from blood. These receptor sequences come from a woman aged 30 to 39 in good health.

The sample holds a few counts of this clone. This rearrangement joins TRBV4-2 to TRBJ2-3; 7 bases are a match to TRBD2. CDR1 is LGHNA and CDR2 is YNFKEQ in the germline V gene. This CDR3 comprises 14 residues. With 4 bases clipped from V and 2 bases from J, the junction kept 3 bases outside the gene matches. CDR3 amino acids: CASSPSGFTDTQYF. CDR3 coding DNA: TGTGCCAGCAGCCCTAGCGGATTCACAGATACGCAGTATTTT.

The chain recombines TRBV28 with TRBJ2-7, with D hard to call. V lost 6 bases and J lost 0, with 12 bases in between. Germline CDR1 MDHEN, CDR2 SYDVKM. This CDR3 comprises 14 residues. The CDR3 protein is CASSLEVSSYEQYF. Written as DNA, the CDR3 is TGTGCCAGCAGCCTTGAGGTGAGCTCCTACGAGCAGTACTTC.

This chain links TRBV18 with TRBJ2-7; D may be TRBD2 (6 bases). This CDR3 contains 12 residues. V shed 3 bases and J shed 5 bases, with 8 bases lying between them. Germline CDR1 KGHSH, CDR2 LQKENI. DNA for the CDR3: TGTGCCAGCTCACCCCGGAGGGACGAGCAGTACTTC. This gives the protein CASSPRRDEQYF.

This clone has a handful of counts. The V gene is TRBV7-9, the J gene TRBJ2-7; D is possibly TRBD2 (5 bases). Germline loops: CDR1 SEHNR, CDR2 FQNEAQ (reference sequence). There are 15 residues in the CDR3. Trimming pared 5 bases from V and 3 bases from J, leaving 17 bases between. Here the CDR3 reads CASSTSGLGVYEQYF. The CDR3 DNA reads as TGTGCCAGCAGCACTAGTGGATTGGGAGTCTACGAGCAGTACTTC. The whole variable domain, remainder taken from reference TRBV7-9 and TRBJ2-7, is DTGVSQNPRHKITKRGQNVTFRCDPISEHNRLYWYRQTLGQGPEFLTYFQNEAQLEKSRLLSDRFSAERPKGSFSTLEIQRTEQGDSAMYLCASSTSGLGVYEQYFGPGTRLTVT.

There are a few counts of this clone. The chain is built from TRBV29-1 and TRBJ2-5; perhaps TRBD1 as D (5 bases). Germline-derived CDR1 and CDR2 are SQVTM and ANQGSEA. The CDR3 is 15 amino acids. Deletions cut 5 bases from V and 5 bases from J, with 21 bases between. The CDR3 bases are TGCAGCGTTAAAAGGGGCGTGACCCAAGGGGAGACCCAGTACTTC. Protein: CSVKRGVTQGETQYF.

The rearrangement joins TRBV18 to TRBJ1-2; perhaps TRBD1 as D (6 bases). V lost 3 bases and J lost 1, with 15 bases in between. Germline V CDR1 and CDR2: KGHSH, LQKENI. This CDR3 comprises 16 residues. CDR3 sequence (DNA): TGTGCCAGCTCACCCGTCCAGGGGTTGGGTAACTATGGCTACACCTTC. Residues: CASSPVQGLGNYGYTF.

The chain recombines TRBV10-3 with TRBJ2-4; D is perhaps TRBD1 (5 bases). The length of the CDR3 is 14 residues. Germline V lookup: CDR1 ENHRY, CDR2 SYGVKD. The V end was cut by 3 bases, the J end by 4 bases, with 10 bases between. CDR3: CAISDRVGKNIQYF. Written as DNA, the CDR3 is TGTGCCATCAGTGACAGGGTTGGGAAAAACATTCAGTACTTC.

The chain links TRBV4-3 to TRBJ2-2; 8 bases align to TRBD2. The CDR3 extends over 15 amino acids. Germline CDR1 is LGHNA and CDR2 is YSLEER. Trimming took 0 bases from V and 9 from J; bases not matched to a gene: 6. CDR3 in amino acids: CASSQEGGRLRELFF. CDR3 in DNA: TGCGCCAGCAGCCAAGAAGGCGGGAGGTTACGGGAGCTGTTTTTT.

This chain connects TRBV4-3 to TRBJ2-4, with D possibly being TRBD1 (5 bases). V was pared by 2 bases and J by 9 bases, with 14 bases between. The CDR3 is 14 residues long. The germline CDR1 and CDR2 sequences are LGHNA and YSLEER. CDR3 sequence: CASSQMGRSGIQYF. The CDR3 DNA reads TGCGCCAGCAGCCAAATGGGGCGCTCGGGCATTCAGTACTTC.

The gene calls are TRBV5-1 and TRBJ2-1, with a weak D call TRBD1 (7 bases). Germline loops: CDR1 SGHRS, CDR2 YFSETQ. The CDR3 length is 15 residues. V lost 0 bases, J lost 6 bases, and 13 bases lay in between. The CDR3 reads CASSLVAGGGNEQFF. CDR3 nucleotide sequence: TGCGCCAGCAGCTTGGTGGCAGGGGGAGGCAATGAGCAGTTCTTC.

The V and J genes are TRBV7-2 and TRBJ2-7; D unclear. The V and J ends lost 2 bases and 1 base respectively, with 3 bases between them. The CDR3 has 12 amino acids. Germline V gives CDR1 SGHTA, CDR2 FQGNSA. The CDR3 DNA reads TGTGCCAGCAGCTTACAATCCTACGAGCAGTACTTC. Encoded protein: CASSLQSYEQYF.

This clone was counted between two and nine times. V is TRBV28 and J is TRBJ2-3, with a possible D match to TRBD2 (6 bases). The V end was cut by 5 bases, the J end by 1 base, with 16 bases between. Germline V lookup: CDR1 MDHEN, CDR2 SYDVKM. The length of the CDR3 is 16 residues. The CDR3 is CASSASGLRGTDTQYF. CDR3 coding DNA: TGTGCCAGCAGTGCCAGCGGGCTCCGGGGCACAGATACGCAGTATTTT.

V and J are TRBV7-9 and TRBJ2-7; 12 nucleotides align to TRBD2. The J call may be in error: the DNA end matches TRBJ2-1 better. This CDR3 contains 15 residues. CDR1 is SEHNR, CDR2 FQNEAQ, per germline (reference sequence). Here the CDR3 DNA reads TGTGCCAGCAGCTTCGGACTAGCGGGATCTAGGGAGCAGTTCTTC. Its protein is CASSFGLAGSREQFF.

This chain connects TRBV5-1 to TRBJ2-2; D possibly corresponds to TRBD1 (6 bases). Trimming pared 5 bases from V and 4 bases from J, leaving 12 bases between. The CDR3 spans 14 residues. Looked up from germline, CDR1 is SGHRS and CDR2 is YFSETQ. The DNA of the CDR3 is TGCGCCAGCAGATCGGACAGACTCACCGGGGAGCTGTTTTTT. Its protein product is CASRSDRLTGELFF.

V gene TRBV11-2 combines with J gene TRBJ2-1; the match to TRBD1 covers 8 bases. CDR3 length equals 15 residues. J was trimmed by 5 bases and V by 5 bases; bases with no gene match: 8. Germline CDR1 SGHAT, CDR2 FQNNGV. As DNA, the CDR3 is TGTGCCAGCAGCCGGGACAGGACCCGGAACAATGAGCAGTTCTTC. It encodes CASSRDRTRNNEQFF.